This TCR beta chain stems from a study of OX40 agonist ivuxolimab in advanced cancers. The CDR3 is 15 residues long. Trimming took off 2 bases at V and 0 bases at J, with 11 bases between the two ends. Germline CDR1 SNHLY, CDR2 FYNNEI. Study results and limitations: CD4+ and CD8+ blood T cells expanded clonally by week 6 at 0.1 to 3.0 mg/kg.

On this clone itself: What it binds is unknown.

Assay: immunoSEQ multiplex PCR; the TCRdb copy retains only in-frame clones and omits some. Among 65,000 to 75,000 clones, about nine tenths were seen once, and the ten largest hold roughly 4%. This rearrangement joins TRBV2 to TRBJ2-7; D is uncertain. Material: CD4+ or CD8+ T cells sorted from blood, obtained in a trial of the OX40 agonist ivuxolimab. This TCR came from an adult with an advanced solid tumor such as melanoma, head and neck, liver or kidney cancer. The CDR3 loop reads CASSERQVSSYEQYF. CDR3 nucleotides: TGTGCCAGCAGTGAAAGGCAGGTGAGCTCCTACGAGCAGTACTTC. The full variable domain, rest sourced from reference TRBV2 and TRBJ2-7, is EPEVTQTPSHQVTQMGQEVILRCVPISNHLYFYWYRQILGQKVEFLVSFYNNEISEKSEIFDDQFSVERPDGSNFTLKIRSTKLEDSAMYFCASSERQVSSYEQYFGPGTRLTVT.